Listed below are T cell receptor beta chains from one sample, sequenced in a study of blood T cell repertoires in COVID-19. The protocol was immunoSEQ multiplex PCR, while the TCRdb copy is restricted to in-frame clones and leaves out a portion. The table has around 170,000 clones, about nine tenths seen once. The sample comprised peripheral blood. The receptors were gathered from a woman aged 70-85 years with acute or convalescent COVID-19. Both conserved end residues are part of each CDR3. The order of the fields is D gene, V gene, J gene, CDR3 length, clone size, CDR3 protein, CDR3 DNA. A D gene is named only where the DNA matches it firmly. Clone size is stated in some rows and not others, as once, few, many or a class when expanded.

>TRBD2|TRBV19|TRBJ2-1|15|-
CASSRTSGGLDEQFF
TGTGCCAGTAGTCGGACTAGCGGGGGGTTGGATGAGCAGTTCTTC
>TRBD1|TRBV4-2|TRBJ1-1|15|once
CASSQLGQGGTEAFF
TGTGCCAGCAGCCAGCTGGGACAGGGGGGCACTGAAGCTTTCTTT
>-|TRBV20-1|TRBJ1-1|11|-
CSARGTVEAFF
TGCAGTGCCCGGGGGACCGTTGAAGCTTTCTTT
>-|TRBV19|TRBJ1-4|14|-
CASSRGLTNEKLFF
TGTGCCAGTAGTCGGGGATTAACTAATGAAAAACTGTTTTTT
>-|TRBV30|TRBJ1-3|14|-
CAWMMGAGGNTIYF
TGTGCCTGGATGATGGGGGCTGGTGGAAACACCATATATTTT
>TRBD1|TRBV4-3|TRBJ1-2|16|-
CASSQEILQGGYGYTF
TGCGCCAGCAGCCAAGAAATCTTACAGGGGGGCTATGGCTACACCTTC
>-|TRBV5-1|TRBJ2-2|15|-
CASSFGGQDTGELFF
TGCGCCAGCAGCTTCGGGGGGCAGGACACCGGGGAGCTGTTTTTT
>-|TRBV27|TRBJ2-5|15|-
CASSLMAGVGETQYF
TGTGCCAGCAGTTTAATGGCAGGGGTAGGGGAGACCCAGTACTTC
>-|TRBV4-2|TRBJ1-2|15|-
CASSSPEATNYGYTF
TGTGCCAGCAGCTCCCCCGAGGCAACTAACTATGGCTACACCTTC
>-|TRBV7-2|TRBJ2-1|16|-
CASSLYAGRFDNEQFF
TGTGCCAGCAGCTTATACGCGGGGAGATTCGACAATGAGCAGTTCTTC
>TRBD2|TRBV5-1|TRBJ2-2|16|few
CASSPGLAGVGGELFF
TGCGCCAGCAGCCCCGGTTTAGCGGGAGTTGGTGGGGAGCTGTTTTTT
>-|TRBV9|TRBJ1-3|13|-
CASSVAGGNTIYF
TGTGCCAGCAGCGTAGCGGGTGGAAACACCATATATTTT
>TRBD1|TRBV28|TRBJ1-5|14|-
CASRTGGRLQPQHF
TGTGCCAGCAGGACAGGGGGCAGACTTCAGCCCCAGCATTTT
>-|TRBV7-9|TRBJ1-4|16|-
CASSLGRWGPGEKLFF
TGTGCCAGCAGCTTAGGTCGCTGGGGCCCCGGGGAAAAACTGTTTTTT
>TRBD1|TRBV7-9|TRBJ2-4|14|-
CASSPGTVPNIQYF
TGTGCCAGCAGCCCCGGGACAGTCCCAAACATTCAGTACTTC
>-|TRBV7-2|TRBJ1-1|13|-
CASREQGVGEAFF
TGTGCCAGCAGAGAACAGGGAGTGGGTGAAGCTTTCTTT
>TRBD2|TRBV3-1/TRBV3-2|TRBJ2-1|19|-
CASSQHPGTSGGLYNEQFF
TGTGCCAGCAGCCAACACCCTGGGACTAGCGGGGGCCTGTACAATGAGCAGTTCTTC
>-|TRBV29-1|TRBJ1-5|14|-
CSVMVTGDNQPQHF
TGCAGCGTTATGGTAACAGGCGACAATCAGCCCCAGCATTTT
>TRBD2|TRBV7-2|TRBJ2-5|18|once
CASTPFGRASRPQETQYF
TGTGCCAGCACCCCTTTCGGGAGGGCCTCTCGGCCCCAAGAGACCCAGTACTTC
>TRBD1|TRBV28|TRBJ2-7|14|-
CASSSGQGTYEQYF
TGTGCCAGCAGTTCGGGACAGGGTACCTACGAGCAGTACTTC
>TRBD1|TRBV30|TRBJ1-4|16|few
CAWSNTGTGVNEKLFF
TGTGCCTGGAGCAATACCGGGACAGGGGTTAATGAAAAACTGTTTTTT
>-|TRBV24-1|TRBJ2-5|14|-
CATSDPQFQETQYF
TGTGCCACCAGTGATCCCCAGTTTCAAGAGACCCAGTACTTC
>-|TRBV6-5|TRBJ2-7|11|-
CASSYTYEQYF
TGTGCCAGCAGTTATACCTACGAGCAGTACTTC
>-|TRBV5-1|TRBJ1-1|14|few
CASSPVAENTEAFF
TGCGCCAGCAGCCCAGTCGCGGAGAACACTGAAGCTTTCTTT
>TRBD2|TRBV30|TRBJ2-3|14|-
CAWSPILGLAGVYF
TGTGCCTGGAGTCCGATCTTGGGACTAGCGGGAGTTTATTTT
>TRBD2|TRBV2|TRBJ2-2|14|-
CASKGLANTGELFF
TGTGCCAGCAAGGGACTAGCGAACACCGGGGAGCTGTTTTTT
>-|TRBV6-6|TRBJ1-1|12|-
CASSYGSGEAFF
TGTGCCAGCAGTTACGGTTCCGGTGAAGCTTTCTTT
>-|TRBV19|TRBJ2-4|14|-
CASSISLAKNIQYF
TGTGCCAGTAGTATAAGCTTAGCCAAAAACATTCAGTACTTC
>TRBD1|TRBV7-9|TRBJ1-2|15|-
CASRASGQGAKGYTF
TGTGCCAGCCGTGCTTCAGGACAGGGGGCGAAAGGCTACACCTTC
>TRBD1|TRBV5-4|TRBJ1-1|16|-
CASSGGPGQLNTEAFF
TGTGCCAGCAGCGGGGGGCCGGGACAGTTGAACACTGAAGCTTTCTTT